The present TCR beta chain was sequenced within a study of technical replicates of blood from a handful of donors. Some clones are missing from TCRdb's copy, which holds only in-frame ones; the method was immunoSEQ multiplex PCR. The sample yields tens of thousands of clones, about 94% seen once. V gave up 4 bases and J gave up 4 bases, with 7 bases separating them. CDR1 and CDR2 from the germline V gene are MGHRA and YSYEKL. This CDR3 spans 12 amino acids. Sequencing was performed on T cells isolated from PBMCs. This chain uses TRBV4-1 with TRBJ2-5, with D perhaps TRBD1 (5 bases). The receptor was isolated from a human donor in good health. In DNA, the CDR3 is TGCGCCAGCAGCCTTAGGGGAGAGACCCAGTACTTC. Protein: CASSLRGETQYF.